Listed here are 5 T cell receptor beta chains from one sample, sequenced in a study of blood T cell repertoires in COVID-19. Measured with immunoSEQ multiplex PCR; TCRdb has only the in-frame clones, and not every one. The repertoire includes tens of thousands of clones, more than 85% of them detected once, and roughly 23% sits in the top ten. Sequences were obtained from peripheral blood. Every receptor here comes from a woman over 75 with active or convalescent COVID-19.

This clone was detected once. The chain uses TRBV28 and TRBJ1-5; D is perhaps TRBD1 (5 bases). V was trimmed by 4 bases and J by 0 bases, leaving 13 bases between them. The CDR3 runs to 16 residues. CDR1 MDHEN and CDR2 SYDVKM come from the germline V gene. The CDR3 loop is CASSSRTRYSNQPQHF. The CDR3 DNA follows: TGTGCCAGCAGTTCCCGGACACGCTATAGCAATCAGCCCCAGCATTTT.

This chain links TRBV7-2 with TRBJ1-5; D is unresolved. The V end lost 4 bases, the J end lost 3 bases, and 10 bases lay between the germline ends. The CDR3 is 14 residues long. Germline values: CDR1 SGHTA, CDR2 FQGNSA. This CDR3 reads CASSYDGNNQPQHF. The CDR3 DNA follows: TGTGCCAGCAGCTACGACGGGAACAATCAGCCCCAGCATTTT.

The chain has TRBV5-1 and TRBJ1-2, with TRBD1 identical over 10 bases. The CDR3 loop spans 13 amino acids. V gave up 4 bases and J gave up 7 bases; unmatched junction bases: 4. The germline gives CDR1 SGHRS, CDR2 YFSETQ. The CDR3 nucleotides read TGCGCCAGCAGCCGGGACAGGGGATTTGGCTACACCTTC. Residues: CASSRDRGFGYTF.

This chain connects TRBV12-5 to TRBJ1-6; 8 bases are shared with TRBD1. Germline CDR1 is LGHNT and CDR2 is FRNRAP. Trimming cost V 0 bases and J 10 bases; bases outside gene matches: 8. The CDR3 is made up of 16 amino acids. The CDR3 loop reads CASGLVLGQGRSPLHF. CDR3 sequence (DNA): TGTGCTAGTGGTTTGGTACTAGGACAGGGTAGGTCACCCCTCCACTTT.

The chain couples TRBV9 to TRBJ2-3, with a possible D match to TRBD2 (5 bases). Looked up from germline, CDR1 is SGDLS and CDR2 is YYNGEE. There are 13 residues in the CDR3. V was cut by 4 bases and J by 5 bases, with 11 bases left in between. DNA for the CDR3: TGTGCCAGCAGCCCAGCGGCGGAAGATACGCAGTATTTT. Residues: CASSPAAEDTQYF. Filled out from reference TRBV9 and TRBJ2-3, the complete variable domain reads DSGVTQTPKHLITATGQRVTLRCSPRSGDLSVYWYQQSLDQGLQFLIQYYNGEERAKGNILERFSAQQFPDLHSELNLSSLELGDSALYFCASSPAAEDTQYFGPGTRLTVL.